Following are 17 T cell receptor beta chains from one sample sequenced in a study of T-cell memory formation after mild COVID-19. TCRdb re-derived calls from the 5' RACE reads in MiXCR, one entry per CDR3 protein. The data show some 250,000 distinct CDR3 sequences, 8% to 9.5% seen once. What was sequenced was PBMCs or a T cell subset sorted from them (not recorded which). These receptors all stem from a man between 18 and 35 years old who had mild COVID-19 (a few samples of this study predate the infection). Cell type and time point are not known.

The chain has TRBV11-2 and TRBJ2-7, with TRBD1 matching 8 bases. The ends lost 8 bases at V and 7 bases at J; junction bases unmatched: 10. Per germline, CDR1 SGHAT and CDR2 FQNNGV. The CDR3 contains 13 residues. The CDR3 sequence: CASEPQGAGEQYV. In DNA form, the CDR3 reads TGTGCCAGCGAGCCCCAGGGGGCAGGGGAGCAGTACGTC.

The rearrangement links TRBV25-1 to TRBJ1-1; no clear D. The V and J ends lost 8 bases and 1 base respectively, with 8 bases between them. This CDR3 is built from 12 residues. Germline loops: CDR1 MGHDK, CDR2 SYGVNS. The CDR3, as DNA: TGTGCCAGCGGGCGACAGAACACTGAAGCTTTCTTT. It translates to CASGRQNTEAFF.

The chain combines TRBV27 with TRBJ1-5; D unclear. V dropped 6 bases and J dropped 7 bases, with 13 bases sitting between them. Germline lookup yields CDR1 MNHEY and CDR2 SMNVEV (reference sequence). The CDR3 is 13 residues long. The CDR3 region is CASRKSGMQPQHF. CDR3 nucleotide sequence: TGTGCCAGCAGAAAGTCTGGAATGCAGCCCCAGCATTTT.

The gene calls are TRBV4-1 and TRBJ1-2, with 9 bases that match TRBD1. Germline CDR1 MGHRA, CDR2 YSYEKL. CDR3 size: 18 residues. With 0 bases clipped from V and 8 bases from J, the junction kept 16 bases outside the gene matches. The chain's CDR3 is CASSQDPWPGQGSSGYTF. The CDR3 DNA reads TGCGCCAGCAGCCAAGATCCTTGGCCGGGACAGGGATCTTCCGGCTACACCTTC.

This clonotype was picked up a small number of times. The CDR3 loop is CASSQLSRGNTEAFF. Here the CDR3 DNA reads TGCGCCAGCAGCCAGTTGAGTAGGGGGAACACTGAAGCTTTCTTT. The V and J genes are TRBV4-3 and TRBJ1-1, with D tentatively TRBD1 (5 bases). Trimming took 3 bases from V and 1 from J, leaving 12 bases between them. The germline V gene has CDR1 LGHNA and CDR2 YSLEER. The length of the CDR3 is 15 residues.

In its sample, this clonotype was seen a few times. The chain recombines TRBV4-3 with TRBJ1-1; D not certain. The CDR3 extends over 14 amino acids. The V gene's germline CDR1 is LGHNA and CDR2 YSLEER. Trimming removed 0 bases from V and 3 bases from J, with 8 bases in between. The CDR3 DNA is TGCGCCAGCAGCCAAGACAGAAAATACACTGAAGCTTTCTTT. This translates into CASSQDRKYTEAFF.

The chain has TRBV6-5 and TRBJ1-5, with D possibly matching TRBD1 (6 bases). The CDR3 consists of 14 residues. V was clipped by 6 bases and J by 8 bases, with 17 bases between them. Germline assignment: CDR1 MNHEY and CDR2 SVGAGI. The CDR3 DNA follows: TGTGCCAGCAGCTCGGTAGGGGGGTCTAAGCCCCAGCATTTT. This codes for CASSSVGGSKPQHF.

This clonotype was seen many times. The CDR3 DNA follows: TGCGCCAGCAGCCACCGGGAAGGCAATGAGCAGTTCTTC. Encoded protein: CASSHREGNEQFF. The chain combines TRBV4-3 with TRBJ2-1; weak D call: TRBD2 (5 bases). Germline assignment: CDR1 LGHNA and CDR2 YSLEER. The CDR3 contains 13 residues. The V and J ends lost 3 bases and 6 bases respectively, with 9 bases between them.

This clonotype was found a few times. The genes are TRBV10-3 and TRBJ2-7; D is possibly TRBD1 (6 bases). This CDR3 is 17 amino acids long. CDR1 ENHRY and CDR2 SYGVKD come from the germline V gene. V lost 4 bases to trimming and J lost 3 bases, with 22 bases between them. DNA for the CDR3: TGTGCCATCAGTGCATCACAGGGAACGCTTGGGGGCTACGAGCAGTACTTC. Residues: CAISASQGTLGGYEQYF.

This clonotype has ten or more counts. The V call is TRBV5-1, the J call TRBJ1-1; TRBD1 might be the D (6 bases). Trimming took 0 bases from V and 0 from J, leaving 15 bases between them. The CDR3 contains 17 residues. The germline gives CDR1 SGHRS, CDR2 YFSETQ. The chain's CDR3 is CASSLGGPGGMNTEAFF. CDR3 in DNA: TGCGCCAGCAGCTTGGGGGGTCCCGGGGGCATGAACACTGAAGCTTTCTTT.

The chain uses TRBV5-1 and TRBJ2-7; TRBD1 agrees at 9 bases. With V trimmed by 3 bases and J by 5 bases, 6 bases remained unmatched. Germline V gene sequence: CDR1 SGHRS, CDR2 YFSETQ. This CDR3 comprises 14 residues. In DNA, the CDR3 is TGCGCCAGCAGCTCGGACAGGGGCAGGGACGAGCAGTACTTC. As protein: CASSSDRGRDEQYF.

The J gene is TRBJ1-1, the V gene TRBV6-5, with D maybe TRBD1 (6 bases). Per germline, CDR1 MNHEY and CDR2 SVGAGI. The CDR3 has 15 amino acids. Trimming took off 2 bases at V and 3 bases at J, with 13 bases between the two ends. CDR3 coding DNA: TGTGCCAGCAGTTACCGGGGGGCCGGAGACACTGAAGCTTTCTTT. It encodes CASSYRGAGDTEAFF.

The sample holds a few counts of this clonotype. This chain links TRBV6-5 with TRBJ1-4, with a possible D match to TRBD1 (5 bases). In germline, CDR1 is MNHEY, CDR2 SVGAGI. Between the trimmed V and J ends, which lost 10 bases and 8 bases, there was a span of 17 bases. The CDR3 covers 13 residues. The CDR3 reads CATRSTGGEKLFF. The CDR3 region has the DNA TGTGCCACCAGATCAACTGGGGGGGAAAAACTGTTTTTT.

The sample holds a few counts of this clonotype. V usage is TRBV9 and J usage is TRBJ2-1, with TRBD2 identical over 8 bases. The CDR3 sequence is 14 residues long. The V gene's germline CDR1 is SGDLS and CDR2 YYNGEE. The V and J ends lost 0 bases and 6 bases, in that order; junction bases with no gene match: 2. The CDR3 spells CASSVVGTSNEQFF. The CDR3 DNA follows: TGTGCCAGCAGCGTAGTTGGGACTAGCAATGAGCAGTTCTTC.

This clonotype turned up a few times. J is TRBJ1-3 and V is TRBV6-6, with TRBD1 matching over 7 bases. The CDR3 is made up of 14 amino acids. Germline CDR1 and CDR2: MNHNY and SVGAGI (reference sequence). V shed 5 bases, J shed 3 bases, and the junction held 4 bases outside the gene matches. In DNA form, the CDR3 reads TGTGCCAGCAGTCACAGGGGAGGTGGAAACACCATATATTTT. Translation gives CASSHRGGGNTIYF.

This clonotype was recorded a few times. The chain joins TRBV6-5 to TRBJ2-1; TRBD1 agrees at 10 bases. Losses at the gene ends were 2 bases for V and 8 bases for J; bases not matched to a gene: 6. CDR3 size: 15 residues. CDR1 and CDR2 from the germline V gene are MNHEY and SVGAGI. DNA of the CDR3: TGTGCCAGCAGTTACACGGGACAGGGGATCCATGAGCAGTTCTTC. Amino acid sequence: CASSYTGQGIHEQFF.

This clonotype was seen at least ten times. The chain links TRBV7-9 to TRBJ2-1; D possibly corresponds to TRBD2 (6 bases). V was clipped by 5 bases and J by 2 bases, with 10 bases between them. This CDR3 spans 14 amino acids. The germline gives CDR1 SEHNR, CDR2 FQNEAQ (reference sequence). The CDR3 spells CASSPGTPYNEQFF. The CDR3 nucleotides are TGTGCCAGCAGCCCCGGGACTCCCTACAATGAGCAGTTCTTC.